Presented here are 29 T cell receptor beta chains from one specimen sequenced in a study of monozygotic twins with cystic fibrosis (dated by TCRdb to the early 2020s). Libraries were constructed by the immunoSEQ multiplex PCR assay. Drawn from immuneACCESS, this table holds only the in-frame rearrangements with V and J called that TCRdb kept. Clones are partly lost; checked studies trace under half to an unresolved V gene and leave the rest unexplained. The sample table contains approximately 13,000 clones; only one count was recorded for roughly nine tenths of them. The biggest ten clones account for approximately 0.7% of the sample. The source material was blood. All receptors derive from a boy aged 5-17 years with cystic fibrosis.

The chain uses TRBV28 and TRBJ2-7; possibly TRBD1 or TRBD2 for D (5 bases each). This CDR3 spans 16 amino acids. V lost 4 bases, J lost 3 bases, and 19 bases lay in between. Germline values: CDR1 MDHEN, CDR2 SYDVKM. CDR3 loop: CASSSTGPARLYEQYF. The CDR3 DNA sequence: TGTGCCAGCAGTTCCACGGGACCGGCCCGCCTCTACGAGCAGTACTTC.

The gene calls are TRBV7-2 and TRBJ2-1, with 11 bases lining up with TRBD2. Germline CDR1 is SGHTA and CDR2 is FQGNSA. CDR3 length equals 15 residues. Trimming cost V 7 bases and J 9 bases; bases outside gene matches: 11. The CDR3 DNA follows: TGTGCCAGCACCGACCCCACTAGCGGGGGAACTGAGCAGTTCTTC. Its translation: CASTDPTSGGTEQFF.

The chain links TRBV30 to TRBJ1-5; D unresolved. Looked up from germline, CDR1 is GTSNPN and CDR2 is SVGIG (reference sequence). V lost 4 bases, J lost 2 bases, and 9 bases lay in between. The CDR3 loop spans 13 amino acids. DNA for the CDR3: TGTGCCTGGAATACTGGCCGCAATCAGCCCCAGCATTTT. It encodes CAWNTGRNQPQHF.

This rearrangement joins TRBV7-8 to TRBJ2-1, with 7 bases fitting TRBD2. After removal of 7 bases from V and 4 bases from J, the junction contained 13 bases not matched to a gene. The germline CDR1 and CDR2 sequences are SGHVS and FQNEAQ. This CDR3 contains 16 residues. The CDR3 DNA reads as TGTGCCAGCACGGGGAGGGGTCTAGTTCGGTACAATGAGCAGTTCTTC. Translated, it gives CASTGRGLVRYNEQFF. Full variable domain (rest looked up from reference TRBV7-8 and TRBJ2-1): GAGVSQSPRYKVAKRGQDVALRCDPISGHVSLFWYQQALGQGPEFLTYFQNEAQLDKSGLPSDRFFAERPEGSVSTLKIQRTQQEDSAVYLCASTGRGLVRYNEQFFGPGTRLTVL.

The genes are TRBV6-9 and TRBJ1-2; TRBD1 is a possible D gene (6 bases). V lost 1 base to trimming and J lost 2 bases, with 11 bases between them. The CDR3 is 15 amino acids. Germline V gives CDR1 MNHGY, CDR2 SVAAGI. The CDR3 sequence: CASSYWGGTNYGYTF. DNA for the CDR3: TGTGCCAGCAGTTATTGGGGGGGCACCAACTATGGCTACACCTTC.

The J gene is TRBJ2-7, the V gene TRBV9; D is possibly TRBD1 (6 bases). Germline V lookup: CDR1 SGDLS, CDR2 YYNGEE. Trimming left V 4 bases short and J 5 bases short, with 22 bases between. This CDR3 has 16 amino acids. The CDR3, as DNA: TGTGCCAGCAGCCCCTATGGCAGGGGTAAGGACGACGAGCAGTACTTC. It translates to CASSPYGRGKDDEQYF.

This rearrangement joins TRBV7-3 to TRBJ2-5; TRBD1 agrees at 8 bases. With V trimmed by 3 bases and J by 1 base, 1 base remained unmatched. The CDR3 runs 14 residues. The germline V gene encodes CDR1 SGHTA and CDR2 FQGTGA. The CDR3 sequence is CASSFTGGQETQYF. As DNA, the CDR3 is TGTGCCAGCAGCTTCACAGGGGGCCAAGAGACCCAGTACTTC.

The gene calls are TRBV4-1 and TRBJ1-4, with D possibly being TRBD1 (5 bases). This CDR3 is built from 15 residues. V dropped 0 bases and J dropped 7 bases, with 12 bases sitting between them. Germline lookup yields CDR1 MGHRA and CDR2 YSYEKL. CDR3 region: CASSQDRAGSEKLFF. For the CDR3, the DNA is TGCGCCAGCAGCCAAGATCGGGCAGGGAGTGAAAAACTGTTTTTT.

The genes are TRBV5-4 and TRBJ2-2; D not certain. This CDR3 has 14 amino acids. V was clipped by 4 bases and J by 3 bases, with 10 bases between them. Germline assignment: CDR1 SGHNT and CDR2 YYREEE (reference sequence). Here the CDR3 reads CASSNSRDTGELFF. CDR3 in DNA: TGTGCCAGCAGCAACTCCCGGGACACCGGGGAGCTGTTTTTT.

The J gene is TRBJ2-2, the V gene TRBV13; 15 bases map to TRBD2. The CDR3 length is 17 residues. V lost 5 bases and J lost 2; bases outside the gene matches: 3. Per germline, CDR1 PRHDT and CDR2 FYEKMQ (reference sequence). The CDR3 reads CASSMGLAGGNTGELFF. Here the CDR3 DNA reads TGTGCCAGCAGCATGGGACTAGCGGGGGGAAACACCGGGGAGCTGTTTTTT.

This rearrangement joins TRBV13 to TRBJ2-1; 8 nucleotides line up with TRBD2. Trimming took 0 bases from V and 9 from J; bases not matched to a gene: 7. Per germline, CDR1 PRHDT and CDR2 FYEKMQ (reference sequence). The length of the CDR3 is 15 residues. CDR3 residues: CASSLGFPAGAEQFF. The CDR3 coding sequence is TGTGCCAGCAGCTTAGGTTTTCCAGCGGGGGCTGAGCAGTTCTTC.

The chain couples TRBV18 to TRBJ1-2; unclear D gene. The ends were cut back, 2 bases at V and 2 bases at J, with 18 bases in the middle. There are 17 residues in the CDR3. Per the germline V gene, CDR1 is KGHSH and CDR2 is LQKENI. CDR3: CASSPRAGSKTNYGYTF. CDR3 sequence (DNA): TGTGCCAGCTCACCAAGGGCGGGTTCGAAAACGAACTATGGCTACACCTTC. Based on the CDR3 plus reference TRBV18 and TRBJ1-2, the full variable domain is NAGVMQNPRHLVRRRGQEARLRCSPMKGHSHVYWYRQLPEEGLKFMVYLQKENIIDESGMPKERFSAEFPKEGPSILRIQQVVRGDSAAYFCASSPRAGSKTNYGYTFGSGTRLTVV.

The V call is TRBV30, the J call TRBJ1-2; no clear D. Trimming left V 4 bases short and J 5 bases short, with 14 bases between. CDR1 GTSNPN and CDR2 SVGIG come from the germline V gene (reference sequence). The CDR3 is 13 amino acids. The CDR3 nucleotides are TGTGCCTGGAAAGGAATCGGACGTTATGGCTACACCTTC. Its translation: CAWKGIGRYGYTF. The full variable domain, rest sourced from reference TRBV30 and TRBJ1-2, is SQTIHQWPATLVQPVGSPLSLECTVEGTSNPNLYWYRQAAGRGLQLLFYSVGIGQISSEVPQNLSASRPQDRQFILSSKKLLLSDSGFYLCAWKGIGRYGYTFGSGTRLTVV.

This chain links TRBV6-6 with TRBJ2-7; D is possibly TRBD1 (5 bases). Per the germline V gene, CDR1 is MNHNY and CDR2 is SVGAGI (reference sequence). There are 12 residues in the CDR3. V lost 2 bases and J 3 bases, leaving 5 bases between the germline ends. The chain's CDR3 is CASSYGHYEQYF. Here the CDR3 DNA reads TGTGCCAGCAGTTACGGACACTACGAGCAGTACTTC.

CDR3 in amino acids: CARSTGFPYGYTF. The CDR3 bases are TGTGCCAGAAGTACAGGTTTTCCTTATGGCTACACCTTC. This sequence joins TRBV9 and TRBJ1-2; a weak D match, TRBD1 (5 bases). From germline, CDR1 is SGDLS and CDR2 YYNGEE. This CDR3 has 13 residues. Deletions cut 8 bases from V and 5 bases from J, with 16 bases between.

The V gene is TRBV10-3, the J gene TRBJ2-1, with 9 bases lining up with TRBD2. The CDR3 length is 15 residues. Trimming at V came to 3 bases and at J to 7 bases, leaving 7 bases not matched to a gene. Germline CDR1 and CDR2: ENHRY and SYGVKD. CDR3: CAISEGLAGWNEQFF. In DNA, the CDR3 is TGTGCCATCAGTGAAGGGCTAGCGGGGTGGAATGAGCAGTTCTTC.

This clone was recorded only once. V usage is TRBV5-1 and J usage is TRBJ1-4; perhaps TRBD1 as D (5 bases). The CDR3 has 15 amino acids. Germline V gives CDR1 SGHRS, CDR2 YFSETQ. With 4 bases removed from V and 8 bases from J, the gap between germline ends came to 18 bases. The CDR3 here is CASSPAGVAQEKLFF. The DNA for the CDR3 is TGCGCCAGCAGCCCGGCGGGGGTGGCTCAGGAAAAACTGTTTTTT.

The table lists this clone with a few counts. This sequence joins TRBV14 and TRBJ1-2, with TRBD1 matching over 9 bases. This CDR3 has 16 amino acids. Per germline, CDR1 SGHDN and CDR2 FVKESK. V lost 4 bases and J lost 8; bases outside the gene matches: 14. The CDR3 sequence is CASSRLPGTGPGGYTF. The CDR3 bases are TGTGCCAGCAGCCGGCTACCAGGGACAGGGCCCGGGGGCTACACCTTC. The variable domain in full, completed from reference TRBV14 and TRBJ1-2, reads EAGVTQFPSHSVIEKGQTVTLRCDPISGHDNLYWYRRVMGKEIKFLLHFVKESKQDESGMPNNRFLAERTGGTYSTLKVQPAELEDSGVYFCASSRLPGTGPGGYTFGSGTRLTVV.

V and J are TRBV7-8 and TRBJ1-1; 8 positions match TRBD1. The V segment lost 5 bases and the J segment 0 bases; nucleotides outside the gene matches: 14. Germline V CDR1 and CDR2: SGHVS, FQNEAQ. The CDR3 runs to 18 residues. CDR3 bases: TGTGCCAGCAGCCTTTCACAGGGGGTGTCGGTCATGAACACTGAAGCTTTCTTT. Translating gives CASSLSQGVSVMNTEAFF. The variable domain in full, completed from reference TRBV7-8 and TRBJ1-1, reads GAGVSQSPRYKVAKRGQDVALRCDPISGHVSLFWYQQALGQGPEFLTYFQNEAQLDKSGLPSDRFFAERPEGSVSTLKIQRTQQEDSAVYLCASSLSQGVSVMNTEAFFGQGTRLTVV.

The gene calls are TRBV2 and TRBJ1-5, with TRBD1 matching 7 bases. The CDR3 has 15 residues. Trimming cost V 4 bases and J 2 bases; bases outside gene matches: 5. Germline CDR1 reads SNHLY; CDR2 reads FYNNEI. The CDR3 nucleotides read TGTGCCAGCAGTGTCCTCCAGGGGGGCAATCAGCCCCAGCATTTT. Translated: CASSVLQGGNQPQHF.

The rearrangement joins TRBV10-2 to TRBJ2-4; D gene uncertain. V lost 3 bases to trimming and J lost 6 bases, with 3 bases between them. The CDR3 has 11 residues. CDR1 and CDR2 from the germline V gene are WSHSY and SAAADI. The CDR3 nucleotides read TGCGCCAGCAGTGACCTAAACATTCAGTACTTC. It translates to CASSDLNIQYF.

Only one count was recorded for this clone. The chain is built from TRBV28 and TRBJ2-3, with TRBD2 identical over 8 bases. V shed 0 bases, J shed 5 bases, and the junction held 4 bases outside the gene matches. The CDR3 consists of 15 residues. Germline loops: CDR1 MDHEN, CDR2 SYDVKM. The CDR3 loop is CASSLWREAGDTQYF. CDR3 bases: TGTGCCAGCAGTTTATGGCGGGAGGCGGGAGATACGCAGTATTTT.

The V call is TRBV7-9, the J call TRBJ2-7, with D unclear. The ends were cut back, 7 bases at V and 5 bases at J, with 15 bases in the middle. The CDR3 is 13 amino acids. CDR1 SEHNR and CDR2 FQNEAQ come from the germline V gene (reference sequence). The CDR3 here is CASTSVLYHEQYF. The CDR3 DNA reads TGTGCCAGCACCTCTGTCCTGTACCACGAGCAGTACTTC. The complete variable domain, with remaining parts taken from reference TRBV7-9 and TRBJ2-7, reads DTGVSQNPRHKITKRGQNVTFRCDPISEHNRLYWYRQTLGQGPEFLTYFQNEAQLEKSRLLSDRFSAERPKGSFSTLEIQRTEQGDSAMYLCASTSVLYHEQYFGPGTRLTVT.

The chain is built from TRBV18 and TRBJ1-3; D possibly corresponds to TRBD1 (5 bases). Trimming left V 3 bases short and J 0 bases short, with 15 bases between. The germline CDR1 and CDR2 sequences are KGHSH and LQKENI. This CDR3 region has 17 residues. The chain's CDR3 is CASSPLNDRASGNTIYF. The CDR3 nucleotides read TGTGCCAGCTCACCCTTAAATGACAGAGCCTCTGGAAACACCATATATTTT.

The chain combines TRBV7-2 with TRBJ2-4; 10 positions match TRBD2. This CDR3 is built from 17 residues. The junction had 14 bases not matched to a gene; V was cut back by 5 bases and J by 7 bases. The V gene's germline CDR1 is SGHTA and CDR2 FQGNSA. The CDR3 reads CASSHGASGGRGNIQYF. In nucleotides, the CDR3 is TGTGCCAGCAGCCACGGGGCTAGCGGGGGTCGGGGGAACATTCAGTACTTC.

The chain has TRBV5-1 and TRBJ2-7, with 8 bases aligning to TRBD1. CDR3 size: 13 residues. The V segment lost 6 bases and the J segment 1 base; nucleotides outside the gene matches: 3. Per the germline V gene, CDR1 is SGHRS and CDR2 is YFSETQ. CDR3 sequence reads: CASTRTGSYEQYF. The CDR3 nucleotides are TGCGCCAGCACACGGACAGGGTCCTACGAGCAGTACTTC.

This sequence joins TRBV29-1 and TRBJ2-1; TRBD2 might be the D (6 bases). Trimming stripped 1 base from V and 4 bases from J, with 8 bases between. The germline gives CDR1 SQVTM, CDR2 ANQGSEA. CDR3 length equals 13 residues. The CDR3 loop is CSVEVGGYNEQFF. The CDR3 DNA reads as TGCAGCGTTGAAGTCGGAGGGTACAATGAGCAGTTCTTC.

This rearrangement joins TRBV10-2 to TRBJ1-1, with D tentatively TRBD1 (5 bases). Per the germline V gene, CDR1 is WSHSY and CDR2 is SAAADI. The CDR3 runs to 15 residues. Trimming took 0 bases from V and 1 from J, leaving 9 bases between them. The CDR3 protein is CASSESAGGNTEAFF. CDR3 bases: TGCGCCAGCAGTGAGTCTGCGGGGGGGAACACTGAAGCTTTCTTT.

The chain couples TRBV19 to TRBJ2-4; 7 bases are a match to TRBD1. This CDR3 has 14 amino acids. CDR1 is LNHDA, CDR2 SQIVND, per germline (reference sequence). V was clipped by 9 bases and J by 6 bases; unmatched bases: 11. This CDR3 reads CASKAPDRANIQYF. The DNA for the CDR3 is TGTGCCAGCAAAGCACCTGACAGGGCAAACATTCAGTACTTC.